Following are 2 T cell receptor beta chains from one sample sequenced in a study of blood T cell repertoires in COVID-19. Clones were read by immunoSEQ multiplex PCR, and TCRdb kept only the in-frame ones, dropping some. The sample has some 100,000 clones, about 84% seen once; the top ten hold around 13%. The source material was peripheral blood. These receptor sequences come from a human donor in a cohort sampled during active COVID-19.

The chain joins TRBV3-1 (or the pseudogene TRBV3-2) to TRBJ1-4; perhaps TRBD1 as D (6 bases). Looked up from germline, CDR1 is LGHDT and CDR2 is YNNKEL (reference sequence). This CDR3 has 16 residues. Deletions cut 4 bases from V and 6 bases from J, with 18 bases between. CDR3 protein: CASSPIPRAGDEKLFF. The CDR3 nucleotides read TGTGCCAGCAGCCCTATCCCCCGGGCAGGGGATGAAAAACTGTTTTTT.

The CDR3 region is CASSEDSQNYGYTF. CDR3 in DNA: TGTGCCAGCAGTGAAGACAGCCAAAACTATGGCTACACCTTC. V and J are TRBV2 and TRBJ1-2; D gene ambiguous. Germline lookup yields CDR1 SNHLY and CDR2 FYNNEI. This CDR3 region has 14 residues. Trimming cost V 1 base and J 2 bases, with 8 bases left between them.